The 25 T cell receptor beta chains presented below share a single source sample, sequenced in a study of brain T cells in children with intractable seizures (dated by TCRdb to about 2021). The library relied on the immunoSEQ multiplex PCR assay. Drawn from immuneACCESS, this table holds only the in-frame rearrangements with V and J called that TCRdb kept. Clones are partly lost; checked studies trace under half to an unresolved V gene and leave the rest unexplained. The sample profile shows about 340,000 clones; more than 85% of them were found once. Approximately 5% of the sample lies in the top ten. What the time point label conveys for this sample: blood from clinic visit 5 months post-surgery; TSC patient then seizure free. Material: peripheral blood, obtained roughly 5 months after surgery. These receptors came from a boy less than two years old with tuberous sclerosis and intractable seizures.

The chain is built from TRBV25-1 and TRBJ2-1, with 7 bases fitting TRBD2. The CDR3 is 16 residues long. Germline V gene lookup returns CDR1 MGHDK and CDR2 SYGVNS. V shed 5 bases, J shed 6 bases, and the junction held 13 bases outside the gene matches. The CDR3, as DNA: TGTGCCAGCAGTCCACCTGGGGTAGCGGGCCTCAATGAGCAGTTCTTC. It codes for CASSPPGVAGLNEQFF.

V is TRBV3-1 (or the pseudogene TRBV3-2) and J is TRBJ2-7; 13 positions match TRBD2. Germline V gives CDR1 LGHDT, CDR2 YNNKEL (reference sequence). V dropped 4 bases and J dropped 6; count of bases not matched to a gene: 3. CDR3 size: 14 residues. The CDR3 protein is CASSRTSGSPEQYF. The CDR3 nucleotides read TGTGCCAGCAGCCGGACTAGCGGGAGCCCCGAGCAGTACTTC.

The rearrangement uses TRBV6-5 and TRBJ1-2; TRBD1 matches at 10 bases. The CDR3 has 16 residues. V lost 0 bases to trimming and J lost 2 bases; unmatched junction nucleotides: 3. The V gene's germline CDR1 is MNHEY and CDR2 SVGAGI. DNA for the CDR3: TGTGCCAGCAGTTACTCGAAGGGACAGGGGAACTATGGCTACACCTTC. Encoded protein: CASSYSKGQGNYGYTF.

This chain uses TRBV7-9 with TRBJ1-1, with no clear D. Germline V lookup: CDR1 SEHNR, CDR2 FQNEAQ (reference sequence). Trimming removed 5 bases at V and 9 bases at J, with 13 bases between. The CDR3 sequence is 12 residues long. The CDR3 sequence: CASSQPQMKAFF. The CDR3 bases are TGTGCCAGCAGCCAACCTCAAATGAAAGCTTTCTTT.

Worth noting for this clone: Germline is not matched at one junction end, which may reflect a read error. This rearrangement joins TRBV6-5 to TRBJ1-1; D may be TRBD1 (6 bases). Germline CDR1 MNHEY, CDR2 SVGAGI. The CDR3 has 13 residues. CDR3 nucleotides: TGTGCCAGCAGTTACCAGGTGGGGGCTGAAGCTTCCTTT. It encodes CASSYQVGAEASF.

The chain has TRBV11-3 and TRBJ2-2, with D tentatively TRBD2 (6 bases). CDR1 is SGHNT, CDR2 YENEEA, per germline. The CDR3 has 16 residues. Trimming left V 0 bases short and J 3 bases short, with 11 bases between. CDR3 sequence reads: CASSLDQGLYTGELFF. CDR3 in DNA: TGTGCCAGCAGCTTAGACCAGGGACTCTACACCGGGGAGCTGTTTTTT.

J is TRBJ2-3 and V is TRBV7-9; D uncertain. With 1 base removed from V and 1 base from J, the gap between germline ends came to 6 bases. CDR1 is SEHNR, CDR2 FQNEAQ, per germline (reference sequence). The CDR3 is made up of 14 amino acids. The CDR3 protein is CASSLEVGTDTQYF. Here the CDR3 DNA reads TGTGCCAGCAGCTTAGAAGTTGGCACAGATACGCAGTATTTT.

For the CDR3, the DNA is TGTGCCAGCAGCGGGGGCCGCTCCTACAATGAGCAGTTCTTC. It encodes CASSGGRSYNEQFF. This chain joins TRBV9 and TRBJ2-1; D is possibly TRBD1 (5 bases). This CDR3 comprises 14 residues. The germline gives CDR1 SGDLS, CDR2 YYNGEE. The V end was cut by 3 bases, the J end by 0 bases, with 7 bases between.

The DNA for the CDR3 is TGTGCCTGGAGTGACAGGGGGGGATACGAGCAGTACTTC. Encoded protein: CAWSDRGGYEQYF. The chain carries TRBV30 and TRBJ2-7; a weak D match, TRBD1 (8 bases). CDR1 and CDR2 (germline): GTSNPN, SVGIG (reference sequence). The CDR3 extends over 13 amino acids. The V end was cut by 1 base, the J end by 4 bases, with 11 bases between.

The J gene is TRBJ2-7, the V gene TRBV7-9; D unresolved. With 5 bases removed from V and 4 bases from J, the gap between germline ends came to 6 bases. Looked up from germline, CDR1 is SEHNR and CDR2 is FQNEAQ (reference sequence). The CDR3 sequence is 11 residues long. This CDR3 is CASSVGYEQYF. The CDR3 nucleotides read TGTGCCAGCAGCGTGGGATACGAGCAGTACTTC.

CDR3 sequence reads: CASSLASGTLYEQYF. DNA for the CDR3: TGCGCCAGCAGCTTGGCCTCCGGGACTTTATACGAGCAGTACTTC. The rearrangement links TRBV5-1 to TRBJ2-7; D is possibly TRBD2 (6 bases). Germline loops: CDR1 SGHRS, CDR2 YFSETQ. The CDR3 loop spans 15 amino acids. Trimming cost V 0 bases and J 4 bases, with 14 bases left between them.

The V and J genes are TRBV4-2 and TRBJ2-7; TRBD1 matches at 9 bases. After removal of 3 bases from V and 2 bases from J, the junction contained 5 bases not matched to a gene. CDR1 and CDR2 from the germline V gene are LGHNA and YNFKEQ. The CDR3 has 15 residues. CDR3 bases: TGTGCCAGCAGCCATCGAGACAGGGGGGCCTACGAGCAGTACTTC. It is translated as CASSHRDRGAYEQYF.

The chain carries TRBV18 and TRBJ2-5; 13 bases are a match to TRBD2. CDR1 is KGHSH and CDR2 is LQKENI in the germline V gene. This CDR3 comprises 16 residues. The V gene end was trimmed by 3 bases and the J gene end by 5 bases; junction bases not matched to a gene: 6. For the CDR3, the DNA is TGTGCCAGCTCACCGGAACTAGCGGGGGGGAAGGAGACCCAGTACTTC. This translates into CASSPELAGGKETQYF.

The chain carries TRBV19 and TRBJ2-7; either TRBD1 or TRBD2 may fit D (5 bases each). V shed 2 bases and J shed 7 bases, with 21 bases lying between them. The CDR3 covers 16 residues. Per germline, CDR1 LNHDA and CDR2 SQIVND (reference sequence). The CDR3 is CASSIRGGTAPGEQYF. The CDR3 DNA sequence: TGTGCCAGTAGTATAAGAGGTGGGACCGCACCGGGGGAGCAGTACTTC.

The genes are TRBV19 and TRBJ1-1; D is undetermined. Germline V lookup: CDR1 LNHDA, CDR2 SQIVND (reference sequence). The ends were cut back, 5 bases at V and 10 bases at J, with 26 bases in the middle. The CDR3 covers 16 residues. DNA of the CDR3: TGTGCCAGTAGTCCCTTGAGGGTGGTGCAGGTAATGGGAGCTTTCTTT. Amino acids: CASSPLRVVQVMGAFF.

The rearrangement links TRBV6-6 to TRBJ2-1; 7 bases are a match to TRBD2. The trim removed 1 base at V and 7 bases at J, leaving 10 bases unmatched. In germline, CDR1 is MNHNY, CDR2 SVGAGI (reference sequence). The CDR3 covers 16 residues. The CDR3 protein is CASSYYATSKENEQFF. CDR3 nucleotides: TGTGCCAGCAGTTACTATGCGACTAGCAAGGAGAATGAGCAGTTCTTC.

The J gene is TRBJ1-1, the V gene TRBV7-6; no clear D. Germline CDR1 SGHVS, CDR2 FNYEAQ. This CDR3 is built from 15 residues. Trimming cost V 5 bases and J 6 bases, with 19 bases left between them. The CDR3 spells CASSPSGILSSEAFF. In DNA form, the CDR3 reads TGTGCCAGCAGCCCCTCTGGAATCTTGAGTTCTGAAGCTTTCTTT.

The chain carries TRBV6-2 or TRBV6-3 and TRBJ1-1; 7 bases fit TRBD1. Trimming took 2 bases from V and 4 from J; bases not matched to a gene: 13. The CDR3 loop spans 17 amino acids. CDR1 is MNHEY, CDR2 SVGEGT, per germline. The CDR3 here is CASSYPASRQGGTEAFF. CDR3 DNA sequence: TGTGCCAGCAGTTACCCCGCCTCGAGACAGGGCGGCACTGAAGCTTTCTTT.

Of note for this clone: The same CDR3 is also encoded by other DNA sequences in this sample. The V and J genes are TRBV9 and TRBJ2-1; D may be TRBD1 or TRBD2 (5 bases each). The CDR3 spans 13 residues. V was cut by 2 bases and J by 4 bases, with 7 bases left in between. CDR1 and CDR2 (germline): SGDLS, YYNGEE. The chain's CDR3 is CASSVGTYNEQFF. The CDR3 DNA sequence: TGTGCCAGCAGCGTCGGGACGTACAATGAGCAGTTCTTC. The full variable domain, its missing parts supplied by reference TRBV9 and TRBJ2-1, is DSGVTQTPKHLITATGQRVTLRCSPRSGDLSVYWYQQSLDQGLQFLIQYYNGEERAKGNILERFSAQQFPDLHSELNLSSLELGDSALYFCASSVGTYNEQFFGPGTRLTVL.

The chain couples TRBV13 to TRBJ2-2; 9 nucleotides agree with TRBD1. This CDR3 has 17 residues. V lost 5 bases and J lost 2; bases outside the gene matches: 9. CDR1 and CDR2 (germline): PRHDT, FYEKMQ (reference sequence). CDR3 amino acids: CASSATPGQGNTGELFF. CDR3 DNA: TGTGCCAGCAGCGCTACTCCGGGACAGGGAAACACCGGGGAGCTGTTTTTT. Filled out from reference TRBV13 and TRBJ2-2, the complete variable domain reads AAGVIQSPRHLIKEKRETATLKCYPIPRHDTVYWYQQGPGQDPQFLISFYEKMQSDKGSIPDRFSAQQFSDYHSELNMSSLELGDSALYFCASSATPGQGNTGELFFGEGSRLTVL.

The chain has TRBV14 and TRBJ2-5, with TRBD1 matching 7 bases. The germline V gene encodes CDR1 SGHDN and CDR2 FVKESK. The junction had 6 bases not matched to a gene; V was cut back by 3 bases and J by 5 bases. The CDR3 totals 14 residues. CDR3 in amino acids: CASSQRQGQETQYF. The CDR3 bases are TGTGCCAGCAGCCAGAGACAGGGACAGGAGACCCAGTACTTC.

The CDR3 DNA follows: TGTGCCAGTAGTATCGGCACAGGGGAGTCTCAGCCCCAGCATTTT. This translates into CASSIGTGESQPQHF. The chain combines TRBV19 with TRBJ1-5; 7 bases line up with TRBD1. The germline CDR1 and CDR2 sequences are LNHDA and SQIVND (reference sequence). Trimming took 3 bases from V and 6 from J; bases not matched to a gene: 8. The CDR3 consists of 15 residues.

The CDR3 DNA reads as TGTGCCAGCAGCCGAGAGTTGAGGGGCGATACGCAGTATTTT. Translating gives CASSRELRGDTQYF. The chain couples TRBV7-9 to TRBJ2-3, with D perhaps being TRBD1 or TRBD2 (5 bases each). The CDR3 is 14 residues long. CDR1 is SEHNR, CDR2 FQNEAQ, per germline (reference sequence). V shed 5 bases and J shed 6 bases, with 15 bases lying between them.

V and J are TRBV19 and TRBJ1-6; TRBD1 matches at 7 bases. Germline V gene sequence: CDR1 LNHDA, CDR2 SQIVND (reference sequence). V lost 4 bases to trimming and J lost 9 bases; unmatched junction nucleotides: 9. The CDR3 loop spans 15 amino acids. CDR3 in amino acids: CASSNGQAGGSPLHF. Here the CDR3 DNA reads TGTGCCAGTAGTAACGGTCAGGCAGGGGGTTCACCCCTCCACTTT.

The chain combines TRBV7-9 with TRBJ2-2; no definite D call. The CDR3 covers 14 residues. V was trimmed by 2 bases and J by 0 bases, leaving 4 bases between them. Germline assignment: CDR1 SEHNR and CDR2 FQNEAQ (reference sequence). CDR3 residues: CASSLRTNTGELFF. CDR3 bases: TGTGCCAGCAGCTTACGGACGAACACCGGGGAGCTGTTTTTT.